The sequence of this TCR beta chain was determined in a study of cytomegalovirus exposure and HLA in healthy donors. 13 Jbeta primers and 60 Vbeta primers were used for the PCR. Original data processing: Among the unique TCR beta chains that a later analysis counted, 80 million to 100 million in all, 9.5 million to 12 million were shared. Data came from immunoSEQ multiplex PCR; TCRdb stores just in-frame clones and leaves some out. V, J and clone size are taken as reported in that table, and D and trimming were inferred from the DNA itself. The data hold under 200,000 clones, with 80% observed a single time. CDR1 is MGHRA and CDR2 is YSYEKL in the germline V gene. The CDR3 extends over 14 amino acids. The ends were cut back, 4 bases at V and 1 base at J, with 10 bases in the middle.

This sequence originates from a man between 25 and 39 years old in good health and CMV-seronegative. This sequence joins TRBV4-1 and TRBJ1-1, with D possibly being TRBD1 (5 bases). The sample consisted of PBMCs. The CDR3 region has the DNA TGCGCCAGCAGCCCGCATACAGGGAACACTGAAGCTTTCTTT. It encodes CASSPHTGNTEAFF.